These 20 T cell receptor beta chains came from one sample sequenced in a study of human T cells and chemical hapten exposure. Described time point: healthy volunteer bleed at 2 weeks. Unfractionated whole blood was the source of the extracted total RNA. MiXCR, applied by TCRdb to the RACE reads, yields one record per CDR3 protein. The sample consists of 130,000 or so distinct CDR3 sequences, around 8.3% of them appearing once. Sequenced sample: whole blood. These receptors were collected from a male donor in good health. Some clones in this sample may be carry-over from other donors' samples.

The chain combines TRBV7-9 with TRBJ2-3; 8 bases align to TRBD1. This CDR3 is 16 amino acids long. J lost 2 bases, V lost 3 bases, and 7 bases had no gene match. The germline CDR1 and CDR2 sequences are SEHNR and FQNEAQ (reference sequence). CDR3 protein: CASSFTGGPNTDTQYF. In nucleotides, the CDR3 is TGTGCCAGCAGCTTCACAGGGGGACCGAACACAGATACGCAGTATTTT.

Ten or more counts support this clonotype. The J gene is TRBJ1-2, the V gene TRBV5-4; D gene unclear. Trimming took off 0 bases at V and 6 bases at J, with 9 bases between the two ends. Germline V gene lookup returns CDR1 SGHNT and CDR2 YYREEE (reference sequence). The CDR3 has 13 amino acids. The CDR3 region has the DNA TGTGCCAGCAGCTTGGATTCGGGTGATGGCTACACCTTC. Translated: CASSLDSGDGYTF.

This clonotype came up a few times. This chain joins TRBV19 and TRBJ2-1; D is unresolved. Looked up from germline, CDR1 is LNHDA and CDR2 is SQIVND (reference sequence). The length of the CDR3 is 14 residues. Trimming took off 4 bases at V and 1 base at J, with 8 bases between the two ends. DNA for the CDR3: TGTGCCAGTAGTAAACAAGGGTCCTACAATGAGCAGTTCTTC. Its translation: CASSKQGSYNEQFF.

V usage is TRBV29-1 and J usage is TRBJ2-2; maybe TRBD2 (5 bases). Germline assignment: CDR1 SQVTM and CDR2 ANQGSEA. CDR3 size: 13 residues. V was pared by 4 bases and J by 4 bases, with 10 bases between. The DNA for the CDR3 is TGCAGCGTTGCACATGCGGGCACCGGGGAGCTGTTTTTT. Protein sequence: CSVAHAGTGELFF.

This clonotype was detected a few times. The rearrangement links TRBV6-5 to TRBJ2-1; 13 nucleotides agree with TRBD2. The CDR3 has 17 residues. J lost 4 bases, V lost 6 bases, and 9 bases had no gene match. Germline V gene data show CDR1 as MNHEY and CDR2 as SVGAGI. The CDR3 coding sequence is TGTGCCAGCAGACCAGGGACTAGCGGGGTTTTTTACAATGAGCAGTTCTTC. Protein sequence: CASRPGTSGVFYNEQFF.

This clonotype was found many times. The chain couples TRBV9 to TRBJ2-7; D possibly uses TRBD1 or TRBD2 (5 bases each). The germline V and J ends were trimmed by 4 bases and 5 bases, with 22 bases remaining between them. The CDR3 consists of 16 residues. Germline V CDR1 and CDR2: SGDLS, YYNGEE. The CDR3 sequence is CASSFLTGTAVDEQYF. For the CDR3, the DNA is TGTGCCAGCAGCTTTCTTACCGGGACGGCTGTCGACGAGCAGTACTTC.

The chain couples TRBV21-1 to TRBJ2-5; TRBD1 reflects the table's D call only, with no check against the DNA. TRBV21-1 is flagged as a pseudogene. The CDR3 totals 13 residues. CDR3 nucleotide sequence: TGTGCCAGCGGGACAGGGAGTAGGGAGACCCAGTACTTC. As protein: CASGTGSRETQYF.

The genes are TRBV27 and TRBJ2-1; D is unclear. Looked up from germline, CDR1 is MNHEY and CDR2 is SMNVEV (reference sequence). Trimming shortened V by 5 bases and J by 7 bases, and 15 bases separated the two germline ends. This CDR3 is 14 amino acids long. As DNA, the CDR3 is TGTGCCAGCAGTCCATTCGCCTTAGGTAATGAGCAGTTCTTC. It specifies CASSPFALGNEQFF.

The chain recombines TRBV7-8 with TRBJ2-5, with D perhaps matching TRBD1 (7 bases). Germline loops: CDR1 SGHVS, CDR2 FQNEAQ. The CDR3 runs to 14 residues. Deletions cut 9 bases from V and 0 bases from J, with 14 bases between. The CDR3 region has the DNA TGTGCCAGTAGGAGGGGGCCCAACCAAGAGACCCAGTACTTC. The encoded protein is CASRRGPNQETQYF. The full variable domain, rest sourced from reference TRBV7-8 and TRBJ2-5, is GAGVSQSPRYKVAKRGQDVALRCDPISGHVSLFWYQQALGQGPEFLTYFQNEAQLDKSGLPSDRFFAERPEGSVSTLKIQRTQQEDSAVYLCASRRGPNQETQYFGPGTRLLVL.

This clonotype came up a few times. The genes are TRBV2 and TRBJ2-1, with TRBD2 matching over 15 bases. Germline V gene lookup returns CDR1 SNHLY and CDR2 FYNNEI. J lost 7 bases, V lost 10 bases, and 5 bases had no gene match. The CDR3 sequence is 14 residues long. The CDR3 spells CATRTSGRVNEQFF. Written as DNA, the CDR3 is TGTGCCACCCGGACTAGCGGGAGGGTAAATGAGCAGTTCTTC.

V gene TRBV30 combines with J gene TRBJ1-4; the match to TRBD1 covers 10 bases. The CDR3 is 14 residues long. The V and J ends lost 2 bases and 8 bases, in that order; junction bases with no gene match: 5. Germline V gene data show CDR1 as GTSNPN and CDR2 as SVGIG (reference sequence). In DNA form, the CDR3 reads TGTGCCTGGAGTACCGGGACAGGGGTCGAAAAACTGTTTTTT. Residues: CAWSTGTGVEKLFF.

The chain is built from TRBV7-8 and TRBJ2-7; no clear D gene. The V and J ends lost 1 base and 0 bases respectively, with 10 bases between them. The CDR3 contains 15 residues. CDR1 and CDR2 (germline): SGHVS, FQNEAQ. CDR3 region: CASSLESVNSYEQYF. Here the CDR3 DNA reads TGTGCCAGCAGCTTAGAGTCGGTCAACTCCTACGAGCAGTACTTC.

The V and J genes are TRBV19 and TRBJ2-1; D tentatively fits TRBD1 or TRBD2 (5 bases each). Looked up from germline, CDR1 is LNHDA and CDR2 is SQIVND (reference sequence). The CDR3 spans 11 residues. Trimming removed 9 bases at V and 12 bases at J, with 15 bases between. The chain's CDR3 is CASRTGTLQFF. Here the CDR3 DNA reads TGTGCCAGCCGGACCGGGACCCTGCAGTTCTTC.

The genes are TRBV7-6 and TRBJ1-3; D gene unclear. CDR1 SGHVS and CDR2 FNYEAQ come from the germline V gene. The V end lost 0 bases, the J end lost 2 bases, and 8 bases lay between the germline ends. This CDR3 has 15 residues. The chain's CDR3 is CASSLAAAPGNTIYF. CDR3 nucleotide sequence: TGTGCCAGCAGCTTAGCGGCGGCTCCTGGAAACACCATATATTTT.

This clonotype was seen ten or more times. The gene calls are TRBV5-1 and TRBJ2-7; D call uncertain. V shed 0 bases and J shed 2 bases, with 12 bases lying between them. CDR3 length equals 15 residues. Germline-derived CDR1 and CDR2 are SGHRS and YFSETQ. In DNA, the CDR3 is TGCGCCAGCAGCTTGGTGTCTGACAATACCTACGAGCAGTACTTC. Its protein product is CASSLVSDNTYEQYF.

V gene TRBV4-3 combines with J gene TRBJ2-5, with 7 bases fitting TRBD2. The length of the CDR3 is 15 residues. CDR1 is LGHNA and CDR2 is YSLEER in the germline V gene. With V trimmed by 3 bases and J by 1 base, 5 bases remained unmatched. The CDR3 coding sequence is TGCGCCAGCAGCCAGGGGCCGGGGGGCCAAGAGACCCAGTACTTC. Protein product: CASSQGPGGQETQYF.

This clonotype is labeled as medium-sized. This chain links TRBV7-2 with TRBJ2-5; the match to TRBD2 covers 11 bases. CDR1 and CDR2 (germline): SGHTA, FQGNSA. This CDR3 comprises 15 residues. V lost 1 base and J lost 9; bases outside the gene matches: 7. This CDR3 reads CASSLVSGGETAQYF. The CDR3 DNA follows: TGTGCCAGCAGCTTAGTTAGCGGGGGGGAGACGGCCCAGTACTTC.

There are a few counts of this clonotype. J is TRBJ2-7 and V is TRBV13; 9 positions agree with TRBD1. The CDR3 has 14 residues. After removal of 5 bases from V and 9 bases from J, the junction contained 11 bases not matched to a gene. Germline CDR1 reads PRHDT; CDR2 reads FYEKMQ (reference sequence). This chain's CDR3 is CASSPGTGPQGQYF. CDR3 nucleotide sequence: TGTGCCAGCAGCCCCGGGACAGGGCCTCAGGGGCAGTACTTC.

Many counts were recorded for this clonotype. The rearrangement links TRBV4-1 to TRBJ2-2; D is uncertain. CDR3 length: 14 residues. Germline V gene data show CDR1 as MGHRA and CDR2 as YSYEKL. Trimming took 1 base from V and 1 from J, leaving 4 bases between them. The CDR3 sequence is CASSQVRNTGELFF. The CDR3 bases are TGCGCCAGCAGCCAAGTGAGGAACACCGGGGAGCTGTTTTTT.

This clonotype was counted many times. The chain uses TRBV20-1 and TRBJ2-3, with 9 positions matching TRBD2. This CDR3 spans 18 amino acids. CDR1 is DFQATT, CDR2 SNEGSKA, per germline (reference sequence). Trimming at V came to 0 bases and at J to 4 bases, leaving 14 bases not matched to a gene. The CDR3 reads CSAREPSRREGPPDTQYF. CDR3 DNA: TGCAGTGCTAGAGAGCCTTCTAGGCGGGAGGGCCCCCCAGATACGCAGTATTTT.